Following are 3 T cell receptor beta chains from one sample sequenced in a study of CXCR3-negative and CXCR3-positive naive CD8 T cells. Their specific antigens are unknown. 5' RACE with UMI labels generated the TRB cDNA libraries. TCRdb re-called the 5' RACE reads and shows each CDR3 protein once, DNA omitted. The sample spans about 98,000 distinct CDR3 sequences; the ten largest clones claim about 0.8%. General observations from the study: Researchers report that CXCR3-positive naive cells carry more hydrophobic TRB CDR3s than CXCR3-negative naive cells.

The sequenced sample was naive CXCR3+ CD8+ T cells from blood. Noted subset: CD45RO-CCR7+CD27+CD95- naive CD8+ T cells expressing CXCR3 (TNR3+). These receptors were obtained from a human donor in good health. Some clones in this sample may be carry-over from other donors' samples.

The chain joins TRBV12-3 or TRBV12-4 to TRBJ1-1. The length of the CDR3 is 13 residues. The CDR3 sequence is CASSLAVQDEAFF.

The chain employs TRBV5-1 and TRBJ2-7. The germline V gene encodes CDR1 SGHRS and CDR2 YFSETQ. The CDR3 has 15 amino acids. The chain's CDR3 is CASSLASGPRYEQYF.

The chain recombines TRBV4-1 with TRBJ1-4; no DNA is available, so the TRBD1 call from TCRdb remains unchecked. Germline V lookup: CDR1 MGHRA, CDR2 YSYEKL. The CDR3 contains 15 residues. CDR3 residues: CAIPPTTGGEEKLFF.